This T cell receptor beta chain was identified in a study of CXCR4 blockade with PD-1 therapy in pancreatic cancer. Of note for this clone: Its antigen is unidentified.

The study, taken as a whole, reports: Without paired alpha-beta data, shared specificity of dominant clones is unconfirmed.

The protocol was immunoSEQ multiplex PCR, while the TCRdb copy is restricted to in-frame clones and leaves out a portion. The sample consists of roughly 18,000 clones, over 55% of them appearing once. The CDR3 totals 14 residues. With V trimmed by 4 bases and J by 1 base, 5 bases remained unmatched. Germline CDR1 reads SQVTM; CDR2 reads ANQGSEA. Sequencing was done on a sample of tumor tissue. The rearrangement joins TRBV29-1 to TRBJ2-7; 9 bases fit TRBD2. The clonotype was recovered from a human donor with pancreatic ductal adenocarcinoma. This CDR3 is CSVGPAGGSYEQYF. In nucleotides, the CDR3 is TGCAGCGTTGGCCCAGCGGGAGGATCCTACGAGCAGTACTTC.